This T cell receptor (beta chain) is drawn from a study of neurological immune-mediated disorders. Study observations and caveats: There was no association between the multiple sclerosis repertoire cluster and any clinical or MRI feature.

This clonotype has at least ten counts. As yet, its antigen is unknown. TCRdb redid the calling of the 5' RACE reads with MiXCR, one entry per CDR3 protein. The sample has 55,000 or so distinct CDR3 sequences; approximately 4.1% are singletons. The receptor was isolated from a man in his fifties with multiple sclerosis. Sequenced material: PBMCs.

The CDR3 region has the DNA TGTGCCATCAGTGAGCCTTGGCCTCAGGGCTACGAGCAGTACTTC. This translates into CAISEPWPQGYEQYF. The rearrangement uses TRBV10-3 and TRBJ2-7, with D maybe TRBD1 (5 bases). Germline CDR1 and CDR2: ENHRY and SYGVKD. This CDR3 is built from 15 residues. Trimming pared 2 bases from V and 3 bases from J, leaving 14 bases between.